This T cell receptor (beta chain) came from a study of T-cell reconstitution after alpha-beta-depleted transplantation in children. General study points: Where some patients showed high TCRbeta diversity at day 60, it came from recipient T cells and thymic progenitors that had survived. At the one-year point after transplant, T-cell counts and TCRbeta diversity were found to come mostly from T cells that had been newly produced. The study reportedly traced alpha-beta T cells about two months after transplant to several hundred expanded graft clones.

Preparation of the TCRbeta library used unique molecular identifiers. TCRdb reanalysed the PCR reads using MiXCR and keeps one entry per CDR3 protein. The sample shows about 110,000 distinct CDR3 sequences, about a tenth of them seen only once. The germline CDR1 and CDR2 sequences are DFQATT and SNEGSKA (reference sequence). Germline trimming cut 6 bases from V and 4 bases from J; bases unmatched to any gene: 11. The CDR3 extends over 15 amino acids. Concerning this clonotype itself: The target antigen is unknown.

The V and J genes are TRBV20-1 and TRBJ2-1; 8 bases agree with TRBD2. Sequencing was performed on PBMCs, taken before TCRalphabeta/CD19-depleted stem cell transplant. This sequence originates from a boy aged 2 to 10 with acute lymphoblastic leukemia, due to receive a stem cell transplant. The CDR3 bases are TGCAGTGCCCGCCTTCCTAGCGGGTGGTACAATGAGCAGTTCTTC. Translated: CSARLPSGWYNEQFF.